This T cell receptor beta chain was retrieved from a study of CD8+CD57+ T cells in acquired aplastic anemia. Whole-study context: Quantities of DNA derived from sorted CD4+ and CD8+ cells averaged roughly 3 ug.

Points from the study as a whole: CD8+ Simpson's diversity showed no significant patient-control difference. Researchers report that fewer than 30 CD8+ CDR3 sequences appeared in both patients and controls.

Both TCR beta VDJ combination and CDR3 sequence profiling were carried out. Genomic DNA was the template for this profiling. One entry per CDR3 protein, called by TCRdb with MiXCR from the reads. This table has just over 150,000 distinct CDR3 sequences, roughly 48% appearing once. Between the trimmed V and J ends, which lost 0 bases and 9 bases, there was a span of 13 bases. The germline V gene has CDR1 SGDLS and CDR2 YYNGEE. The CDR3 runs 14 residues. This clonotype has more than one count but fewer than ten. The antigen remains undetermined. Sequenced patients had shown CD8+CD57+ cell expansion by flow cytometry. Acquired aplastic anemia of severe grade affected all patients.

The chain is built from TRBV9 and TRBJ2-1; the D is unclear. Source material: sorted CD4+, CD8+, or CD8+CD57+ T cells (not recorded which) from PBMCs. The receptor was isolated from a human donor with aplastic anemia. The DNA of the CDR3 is TGTGCCAGCAGCGTAGGTTCTGGGGTTGCTGAGCAGTTCTTC. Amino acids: CASSVGSGVAEQFF.